The TCR beta chain under discussion was sequenced for a study of radiotherapy plus CTLA-4 blockade in lung cancer. About the research overall: Patients showed objective responses in around a sixth of cases and disease control in 30% to 40%.

The data were produced by immunoSEQ multiplex PCR, yet TCRdb's version contains in-frame clones alone and is incomplete. Of approximately 67,000 clones in the sample, about 85% were seen once. General study results and limits: Early shifts in blood T cell clones, with interferon-beta, reportedly predicted response best. TCR clones originating in tumors grew in number in blood after radiotherapy plus ipilimumab.

Each patient with chemo-refractory metastatic non-small-cell lung cancer was treated with focal radiation plus CTLA-4 blockade using ipilimumab. Germline-derived CDR1 and CDR2 are MNHEY and SMNVEV (reference sequence). This CDR3 contains 12 residues. Trimming took off 9 bases at V and 2 bases at J, with 9 bases between the two ends. About this clone itself: Its cognate antigen is unknown.

This TCR derives from a human donor with non-small cell lung cancer who had a partial response to radiotherapy plus ipilimumab. This chain links TRBV27 with TRBJ2-3, with D possibly being TRBD2 (6 bases). Sequences were derived from peripheral blood, sampled from a patient treated with radiotherapy plus ipilimumab. CDR3 loop: CASGTYTDTQYF. In DNA form, the CDR3 reads TGTGCCAGTGGGACTTACACAGATACGCAGTATTTT.